One sample yielded the 28 T cell receptor beta chains listed below, sequenced in a study of persistence of HIV-infected CD4 T cells. Cells were stimulated with overlapping HIV-1 Gag 15-mer peptides. CD40L-negative CD69-negative CD45RO-high memory CD4+ T cells were sorted as populations depleted of antigen-responding cells. Sequencing used immunoSEQ version 4 in survey mode. The data were produced by immunoSEQ multiplex PCR, yet TCRdb's version contains in-frame clones alone and is incomplete. The sample records just over 40,000 clones, around 78% being singletons. These TCRs are of unknown antigen specificity. The source material was CD4+ T cells sorted from PBMCs after approximately 19-hour stimulation, sampled from a patient who received antiretroviral therapy. These receptors were taken from an adult man with HIV who was CMV-seropositive.

The chain joins TRBV6-5 to TRBJ1-3; no definite D call. The CDR3 runs to 12 residues. CDR1 is MNHEY and CDR2 is SVGAGI in the germline V gene. The V end was cut by 4 bases, the J end by 8 bases, with 9 bases between. Written as DNA, the CDR3 is TGTGCCAGCAGTTCCCCTAGAGACACCATATATTTT. Translating it yields CASSSPRDTIYF.

V gene TRBV7-9 combines with J gene TRBJ1-2; 8 bases fit TRBD1. The CDR3 runs 15 residues. Germline lookup yields CDR1 SEHNR and CDR2 FQNEAQ (reference sequence). The V gene end was trimmed by 5 bases and the J gene end by 4 bases; junction bases not matched to a gene: 9. CDR3 residues: CASSRPRQGAYGYTF. The CDR3 DNA reads as TGTGCCAGCAGCCGACCCCGGCAGGGGGCCTATGGCTACACCTTC.

The V call is TRBV6-5, the J call TRBJ2-6; 7 nucleotides agree with TRBD1. CDR1 is MNHEY, CDR2 SVGAGI, per germline. Trimming at V came to 5 bases and at J to 4 bases, leaving 5 bases not matched to a gene. CDR3 length: 15 amino acids. DNA for the CDR3: TGTGCCAGCAGTAAACGGACAGGCGGGGCCAACGTCCTGACTTTC. Residues: CASSKRTGGANVLTF.

The chain couples TRBV25-1 to TRBJ2-7, with 7 bases that match TRBD1. V trimming: 3 bases; J trimming: 12 bases; junction bases outside the gene matches: 14. The CDR3 has 14 residues. CDR1 MGHDK and CDR2 SYGVNS come from the germline V gene. CDR3 DNA: TGTGCCAGCAGTGATTCCAGGGGGTCTGAGTTTACGTACTTC. Translation gives CASSDSRGSEFTYF.

The chain joins TRBV6-1 to TRBJ1-1; no definite D call. Germline CDR1 MNHNS, CDR2 SASEGT. Trimming pared 2 bases from V and 10 bases from J, leaving 5 bases between. There are 10 residues in the CDR3. The CDR3 nucleotides read TGTGCCAGCAGTGAAATTCCAGCTTTCTTT. Encoded protein: CASSEIPAFF.

The V and J genes are TRBV6-5 and TRBJ1-2, with D perhaps TRBD1 (6 bases). The CDR3 covers 14 residues. Germline assignment: CDR1 MNHEY and CDR2 SVGAGI. The V and J ends lost 4 bases and 5 bases respectively, with 14 bases between them. The CDR3 spells CASSFRQDLYGYTF. Here the CDR3 DNA reads TGTGCCAGCAGTTTTCGACAGGATCTTTATGGCTACACCTTC.

The chain joins TRBV5-5 to TRBJ1-1; unclear D gene. The germline gives CDR1 SGHKS, CDR2 YYEKEE (reference sequence). CDR3 size: 16 residues. The V end was cut by 1 base, the J end by 1 base, with 14 bases between. CDR3 in amino acids: CASSLSSGQANTEAFF. CDR3 DNA: TGTGCCAGCAGCTTGAGCTCCGGTCAGGCGAACACTGAAGCTTTCTTT.

This chain connects TRBV7-2 to TRBJ2-7; possibly TRBD1 for D (6 bases). This CDR3 comprises 15 residues. Trimming removed 4 bases from V and 3 bases from J, with 16 bases in between. Per the germline V gene, CDR1 is SGHTA and CDR2 is FQGNSA. The CDR3 reads CASSSSSGTLYEQYF. As DNA, the CDR3 is TGTGCCAGCAGCTCCAGTTCCGGGACACTCTACGAGCAGTACTTC.

This chain joins TRBV15 and TRBJ2-7; 8 nucleotides match TRBD2. Germline CDR1 is LNHNV and CDR2 is YYDKDF (reference sequence). The V gene end was trimmed by 0 bases and the J gene end by 3 bases; junction bases not matched to a gene: 4. The CDR3 runs 15 residues. CDR3 in amino acids: CATSRDTGLDYEQYF. The CDR3 region has the DNA TGTGCCACCAGCAGAGACACGGGACTAGACTACGAGCAGTACTTC. Full variable domain (outside the CDR3, taken from reference TRBV15 and TRBJ2-7): DAMVIQNPRYQVTQFGKPVTLSCSQTLNHNVMYWYQQKSSQAPKLLFHYYDKDFNNEADTPDNFQSRRPNTSFCFLDIRSPGLGDTAMYLCATSRDTGLDYEQYFGPGTRLTVT.

The rearrangement uses TRBV30 and TRBJ1-4, with 9 bases matching TRBD1. Looked up from germline, CDR1 is GTSNPN and CDR2 is SVGIG (reference sequence). V lost 3 bases, J lost 8 bases, and 10 bases stayed unmatched. This CDR3 has 15 amino acids. The CDR3 here is CAWRRRGTGPEKLFF. The CDR3 DNA reads TGTGCCTGGAGAAGGAGGGGGACAGGGCCCGAAAAACTGTTTTTT. Drawing the rest from reference TRBV30 and TRBJ1-4, the complete variable domain is SQTIHQWPATLVQPVGSPLSLECTVEGTSNPNLYWYRQAAGRGLQLLFYSVGIGQISSEVPQNLSASRPQDRQFILSSKKLLLSDSGFYLCAWRRRGTGPEKLFFGSGTQLSVL.

The V and J genes are TRBV5-4 and TRBJ2-5, with D tentatively TRBD1 or TRBD2 (6 bases each). CDR3 length: 12 amino acids. V gave up 3 bases and J gave up 4 bases, with 7 bases separating them. Germline V gives CDR1 SGHNT, CDR2 YYREEE (reference sequence). As DNA, the CDR3 is TGTGCCAGCAGCTGGGGGGCAGAGACCCAGTACTTC. Translated, it gives CASSWGAETQYF.

V usage is TRBV6-4 and J usage is TRBJ2-1, with 9 bases identical to TRBD2. The germline gives CDR1 MRHNA, CDR2 SNTAGT. The CDR3 contains 15 residues. The V and J ends lost 6 bases and 3 bases, in that order; junction bases with no gene match: 6. The CDR3 DNA is TGTGCCAGCAGCGCCCTTAGCGGGAGCTACAATGAGCAGTTCTTC. It is translated as CASSALSGSYNEQFF.

This clone has only a few counts. This sequence joins TRBV11-3 and TRBJ2-5, with 8 bases matching TRBD2. The trim removed 3 bases at V and 5 bases at J, leaving 2 bases unmatched. Per germline, CDR1 SGHNT and CDR2 YENEEA. The CDR3 covers 13 residues. CDR3 coding DNA: TGTGCCAGCAGCTTGGGCGGGGGGGAGACCCAGTACTTC. Translated, it gives CASSLGGGETQYF.

This clone was picked up a small number of times. The rearrangement uses TRBV11-1 and TRBJ1-1, with 7 bases aligning to TRBD1. Trimming took 3 bases from V and 0 from J; bases not matched to a gene: 4. The germline gives CDR1 SGHAT, CDR2 FQDESV (reference sequence). The CDR3 loop spans 15 amino acids. CDR3 sequence: CASSFGDRLNTEAFF. Here the CDR3 DNA reads TGTGCCAGCAGCTTCGGGGACAGATTGAACACTGAAGCTTTCTTT.

This rearrangement joins TRBV29-1 to TRBJ2-3; tentative D call: TRBD1 (5 bases). The CDR3 covers 13 residues. Trimming took 3 bases from V and 3 from J, leaving 10 bases between them. The germline V gene has CDR1 SQVTM and CDR2 ANQGSEA. CDR3 nucleotides: TGCAGCGTTGACAGGGAATGGACAGATACGCAGTATTTT. It encodes CSVDREWTDTQYF.

The chain has TRBV3-1 (or the pseudogene TRBV3-2) and TRBJ2-7, with D perhaps being TRBD1 or TRBD2 (5 bases each). Germline CDR1 is LGHDT and CDR2 is YNNKEL (reference sequence). Trimming took 1 base from V and 9 from J, leaving 7 bases between them. The CDR3 has 11 residues. The chain's CDR3 is CASSQAGRQYF. The CDR3 region has the DNA TGTGCCAGCAGCCAAGCGGGACGGCAGTACTTC.

The rearrangement joins TRBV18 to TRBJ1-6; a weak D match, TRBD1 (6 bases). CDR1 is KGHSH, CDR2 LQKENI, per germline. The CDR3 contains 13 residues. V lost 6 bases and J 7 bases, leaving 10 bases between the germline ends. This chain's CDR3 is CASSRGTNSPLHF. The CDR3 nucleotides are TGTGCCAGCTCTAGGGGGACCAATTCACCCCTCCACTTT.

This clone was seen only a few times. The V call is TRBV11-3, the J call TRBJ2-2; D is uncertain. The CDR3 is made up of 13 amino acids. V lost 4 bases and J lost 5, with 8 bases in between. Germline lookup yields CDR1 SGHNT and CDR2 YENEEA. CDR3 amino acids: CASSSAGTGELFF. Written as DNA, the CDR3 is TGTGCCAGCAGCTCGGCCGGGACCGGGGAGCTGTTTTTT. Combining the CDR3 with reference TRBV11-3 and TRBJ2-2 gives the whole variable domain EAGVVQSPRYKIIEKKQPVAFWCNPISGHNTLYWYLQNLGQGPELLIRYENEEAVDDSQLPKDRFSAERLKGVDSTLKIQPAELGDSAVYLCASSSAGTGELFFGEGSRLTVL.

V and J are TRBV4-2 and TRBJ2-3, with 8 nucleotides matching TRBD2. The CDR3 length is 21 residues. V was pared by 1 base and J by 0 bases, with 18 bases of the junction left unmatched. CDR1 is LGHNA and CDR2 is YNFKEQ in the germline V gene. The CDR3 DNA follows: TGTGCCAGCAGCCAAGCTGGGGATAGCGGGGTAGGCCCAACTAGCACAGATACGCAGTATTTT. It is translated as CASSQAGDSGVGPTSTDTQYF.

Only a few counts were recorded for this clone. The rearrangement joins TRBV3-1 (or the pseudogene TRBV3-2) to TRBJ1-2; no firm D call. V was cut by 1 base and J by 4 bases, with 16 bases left in between. The CDR3 length is 16 residues. Looked up from germline, CDR1 is LGHDT and CDR2 is YNNKEL (reference sequence). This CDR3 reads CASSQGGKLGIYGYTF. The CDR3 nucleotides read TGTGCCAGCAGCCAAGGCGGGAAGCTCGGAATCTATGGCTACACCTTC.

The chain joins TRBV14 to TRBJ2-3, with D possibly being TRBD1 or TRBD2 (6 bases each). The CDR3 has 17 amino acids. CDR1 and CDR2 from the germline V gene are SGHDN and FVKESK. The V gene lost 2 bases and the J gene lost 4 bases, with 19 bases spanning the gap. The CDR3 spells CASSQNPGAIVSDTQYF. DNA of the CDR3: TGTGCCAGCAGCCAAAATCCGGGGGCAATAGTCTCAGATACGCAGTATTTT.

The genes are TRBV19 and TRBJ1-4; TRBD1 aligns across 8 bases. Germline loops: CDR1 LNHDA, CDR2 SQIVND (reference sequence). The CDR3 has 14 residues. Trimming cost V 7 bases and J 7 bases; bases outside gene matches: 8. CDR3 sequence: CASKPTGGPEKLFF. CDR3 DNA sequence: TGTGCCAGTAAACCTACAGGGGGTCCTGAAAAACTGTTTTTT.

CDR3: CSASDRASGEKLFF. The DNA for the CDR3 is TGCAGTGCTAGTGACAGGGCTTCTGGTGAAAAACTGTTTTTT. This chain connects TRBV20-1 to TRBJ1-4, with 7 bases that match TRBD1. The CDR3 spans 14 residues. The germline gives CDR1 DFQATT, CDR2 SNEGSKA (reference sequence). Trimming cost V 3 bases and J 7 bases; bases outside gene matches: 8.

Only one count was recorded for this clone. This chain joins TRBV21-1 and TRBJ2-6; the D call of TRBD1 is as the table states it, not checked on the DNA. TRBV21-1 is tagged as a pseudogene. The CDR3 is 17 residues long. CDR3 nucleotide sequence: TGTGCCAGCAGCGACCGGGACATTGGCTCTGGGGCCAACGTCCTGACTTTC. Translated, it gives CASSDRDIGSGANVLTF.

The chain is built from TRBV6-4 and TRBJ2-6; possibly TRBD2 for D (6 bases). This CDR3 has 16 residues. The V and J ends lost 0 bases and 0 bases respectively, with 6 bases between them. Germline V CDR1 and CDR2: MRHNA, SNTAGT. CDR3 loop: CASSDSGGSGANVLTF. DNA of the CDR3: TGTGCCAGCAGTGACTCGGGGGGCTCTGGGGCCAACGTCCTGACTTTC.

This clone was seen a single time. The chain carries TRBV11-1 and TRBJ2-1, with 9 nucleotides matching TRBD1. Germline-derived CDR1 and CDR2 are SGHAT and FQDESV (reference sequence). The CDR3 is made up of 16 amino acids. Trimming took 0 bases from V and 4 from J; bases not matched to a gene: 4. The CDR3 region has the DNA TGTGCCAGCAGCTTAGCGCTCGGGACAGGGTACAATGAGCAGTTCTTC. Protein product: CASSLALGTGYNEQFF.

The chain recombines TRBV27 with TRBJ1-1; no definite D call. CDR3 length equals 14 residues. Between the trimmed V and J ends, which lost 3 bases and 1 base, there was a span of 9 bases. Germline CDR1 MNHEY, CDR2 SMNVEV (reference sequence). The CDR3 protein is CASSFNRENTEAFF. The CDR3 DNA reads as TGTGCCAGCAGTTTCAACAGAGAGAACACTGAAGCTTTCTTT.

Regarding this clone: This CDR3 is also generated by other DNA sequences in the sample. The rearrangement uses TRBV7-2 and TRBJ2-7; 7 bases are shared with TRBD2. The CDR3 is 15 residues long. The ends lost 5 bases at V and 1 base at J; junction bases unmatched: 8. CDR1 and CDR2 from the germline V gene are SGHTA and FQGNSA. CDR3 nucleotide sequence: TGTGCCAGCAGCCTCCAGGGAGGGGCGTCCTACGAGCAGTACTTC. This encodes CASSLQGGASYEQYF.